Listed here are 14 T cell receptor beta chains from one sample, sequenced in a study of T cell changes during pregnancy in multiple sclerosis (dated by TCRdb to about 2019). Library preparation employed the immunoSEQ multiplex PCR assay. What TCRdb holds here is the immuneACCESS table cut down to in-frame rearrangements. Part of the clones is not present; checked against another copy, under half of the missing clones reflect an unresolved V gene, and the others are unexplained. A total of approximately 92,000 clones appear in this sample, approximately 93% of them only once. The ten largest clones add up to roughly 0.99% of the sample. The material was peripheral blood, obtained after pregnancy. These receptors were collected from a female donor with multiple sclerosis, enrolled in a pregnancy study.

V gene TRBV30 combines with J gene TRBJ2-7, with TRBD2 matching 16 bases. V lost 7 bases, J lost 5 bases, and 11 bases stayed unmatched. Germline V gives CDR1 GTSNPN, CDR2 SVGIG (reference sequence). This CDR3 is built from 16 residues. The chain's CDR3 is CAFLGLAGGNNDEQYF. The CDR3 coding sequence is TGTGCCTTCTTGGGACTAGCGGGAGGGAATAACGACGAGCAGTACTTC.

This chain uses TRBV10-2 with TRBJ2-5; weak D call: TRBD1 (6 bases). CDR3 size: 13 residues. V gave up 8 bases and J gave up 5 bases, with 15 bases separating them. Germline values: CDR1 WSHSY, CDR2 SAAADI. CDR3 sequence reads: CASRSSGDETQYF. The CDR3 coding sequence is TGCGCCAGCCGGAGCTCAGGGGACGAGACCCAGTACTTC.

This chain links TRBV7-2 with TRBJ2-7, with TRBD2 identical over 14 bases. V was pared by 2 bases and J by 3 bases, with 6 bases of the junction left unmatched. This CDR3 spans 17 amino acids. Looked up from germline, CDR1 is SGHTA and CDR2 is FQGNSA. The CDR3 loop reads CASSLRRTSGRYYEQYF. The CDR3 region has the DNA TGTGCCAGCAGCTTACGGAGGACTAGCGGGAGGTACTACGAGCAGTACTTC.

V is TRBV9 and J is TRBJ2-1; D is unresolved. The CDR3 has 12 amino acids. Germline lookup yields CDR1 SGDLS and CDR2 YYNGEE. Between the trimmed V and J ends, which lost 0 bases and 13 bases, there was a span of 11 bases. CDR3 amino acids: CASSVVVSTQFF. Here the CDR3 DNA reads TGTGCCAGCAGCGTAGTGGTGAGTACCCAGTTCTTC.

This clone turned up a few times. The J gene is TRBJ1-1, the V gene TRBV28; D is uncertain. Germline-derived CDR1 and CDR2 are MDHEN and SYDVKM. This CDR3 comprises 14 residues. Trimming stripped 2 bases from V and 3 bases from J, with 10 bases between. The CDR3 protein is CASSLRRVDTEAFF. The CDR3 DNA follows: TGTGCCAGCAGTTTAAGGAGGGTTGACACTGAAGCTTTCTTT.

J is TRBJ2-2 and V is TRBV19; 7 bases are a match to TRBD2. Germline CDR1 LNHDA, CDR2 SQIVND (reference sequence). This CDR3 is built from 14 residues. V dropped 7 bases and J dropped 0; count of bases not matched to a gene: 2. The CDR3 sequence is CASNRGANTGELFF. CDR3 in DNA: TGTGCCAGTAATCGGGGGGCGAACACCGGGGAGCTGTTTTTT.

The chain has TRBV2 and TRBJ2-2, with 11 bases lining up with TRBD2. The trim removed 4 bases at V and 5 bases at J, leaving 9 bases unmatched. The CDR3 length is 17 residues. Germline-derived CDR1 and CDR2 are SNHLY and FYNNEI. CDR3 DNA: TGTGCCAGCAGTGGGGCTAGCGGGAGGCCCGGTACCGGGGAGCTGTTTTTT. Translated, it gives CASSGASGRPGTGELFF.

V is TRBV28 and J is TRBJ2-7; D is uncertain. The germline V and J ends were trimmed by 4 bases and 6 bases, with 7 bases remaining between them. CDR1 and CDR2 (germline): MDHEN, SYDVKM. The CDR3 is made up of 11 amino acids. DNA for the CDR3: TGTGCCAGCAGTTCCCCCCGCGAGCAGTACTTC. This encodes CASSSPREQYF.

The chain carries TRBV29-1 and TRBJ2-1; 10 bases fit TRBD2. The germline CDR1 and CDR2 sequences are SQVTM and ANQGSEA. The CDR3 loop spans 15 amino acids. V lost 3 bases and J lost 5; bases outside the gene matches: 7. The CDR3 loop is CSVDLLAGMNNEQFF. CDR3 nucleotides: TGCAGCGTTGACCTACTAGCGGGAATGAACAATGAGCAGTTCTTC.

The chain uses TRBV7-9 and TRBJ1-4; D possibly corresponds to TRBD1 (6 bases). Deletions cut 6 bases from V and 3 bases from J, with 11 bases between. CDR1 and CDR2 (germline): SEHNR, FQNEAQ (reference sequence). The length of the CDR3 is 14 residues. The CDR3: CASRPDSPNEKLFF. For the CDR3, the DNA is TGTGCCAGCAGGCCGGACAGTCCTAATGAAAAACTGTTTTTT.

The J gene is TRBJ2-7, the V gene TRBV5-6; no definite D call. V was trimmed by 2 bases and J by 3 bases, leaving 15 bases between them. Per the germline V gene, CDR1 is SGHDT and CDR2 is YYEEEE. This CDR3 is built from 15 residues. CDR3 sequence: CASSLGFVGDYEQYF. For the CDR3, the DNA is TGTGCCAGCAGCTTAGGTTTTGTGGGCGACTACGAGCAGTACTTC.

V gene TRBV6-1 combines with J gene TRBJ1-1; D is possibly TRBD1 (5 bases). The V and J ends lost 6 bases and 3 bases respectively, with 17 bases between them. CDR1 and CDR2 from the germline V gene are MNHNS and SASEGT. This CDR3 is built from 15 residues. CDR3 residues: CASSAKGGQDTEAFF. The CDR3 coding sequence is TGTGCCAGCAGCGCCAAGGGAGGACAAGACACTGAAGCTTTCTTT.

The chain combines TRBV7-6 with TRBJ1-1, with TRBD1 matching over 8 bases. Trimming at V came to 1 base and at J to 5 bases, leaving 3 bases not matched to a gene. From germline, CDR1 is SGHVS and CDR2 FNYEAQ. The CDR3 runs to 14 residues. CDR3: CASSLGTGRTEAFF. The CDR3 DNA sequence: TGTGCCAGCAGCTTAGGGACAGGGAGGACTGAAGCTTTCTTT.

This chain connects TRBV11-2 to TRBJ1-5; D not resolved. V was shortened by 0 bases and J by 0 bases, with 6 bases between the two germline ends. Germline loops: CDR1 SGHAT, CDR2 FQNNGV. The CDR3 is 15 amino acids. CDR3 DNA sequence: TGTGCCAGCAGCTTAGATGGAGGTAGCAATCAGCCCCAGCATTTT. This gives the protein CASSLDGGSNQPQHF.